The present T cell receptor beta chain was sequenced within a study of shared T cell receptors in the human thymus. With V trimmed by 6 bases and J by 4 bases, 9 bases remained unmatched. CDR1 and CDR2 from the germline V gene are LNHDA and SQIVND (reference sequence). The CDR3 runs 14 residues. Assay used: immunoSEQ multiplex PCR; TCRdb lists only in-frame clones, some missing. The sample consists of hundreds of thousands of clones, around 82% of them appearing once. This sample also belongs to another study, concerning human thymus T cells.

This clonotype was obtained from a boy in the first two years of life with a congenital heart defect. V gene TRBV19 combines with J gene TRBJ2-7; 7 nucleotides agree with TRBD1. Sequencing was carried out using thymocytes. This CDR3 reads CASRTDRVPYEQYF. Written as DNA, the CDR3 is TGTGCCAGTAGGACCGACAGGGTCCCGTACGAGCAGTACTTC.